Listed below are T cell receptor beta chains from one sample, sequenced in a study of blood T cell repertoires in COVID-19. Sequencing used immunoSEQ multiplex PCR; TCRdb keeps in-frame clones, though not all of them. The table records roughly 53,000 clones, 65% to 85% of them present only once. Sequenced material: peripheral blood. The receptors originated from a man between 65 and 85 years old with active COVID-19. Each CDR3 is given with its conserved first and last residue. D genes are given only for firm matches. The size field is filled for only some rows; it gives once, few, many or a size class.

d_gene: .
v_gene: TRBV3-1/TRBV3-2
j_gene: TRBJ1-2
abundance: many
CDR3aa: CASSQGGPGNFGYTF
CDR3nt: TGTGCCAGCAGCCAAGGTGGTCCAGGGAACTTTGGCTACACCTTC

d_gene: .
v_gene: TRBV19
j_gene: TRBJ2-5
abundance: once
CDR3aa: CASSRNLGDQETQYF
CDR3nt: TGTGCCAGTAGTCGAAATCTAGGGGACCAAGAGACCCAGTACTTC

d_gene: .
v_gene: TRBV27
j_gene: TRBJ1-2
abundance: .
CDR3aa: CASSFKAGVNYGYTF
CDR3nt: TGTGCCAGCAGTTTTAAGGCGGGAGTGAACTATGGCTACACCTTC

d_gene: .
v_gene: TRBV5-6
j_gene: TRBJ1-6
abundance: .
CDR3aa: CASSFSPSSYNSPLHF
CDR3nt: TGTGCCAGCAGCTTCTCACCGAGCTCCTATAATTCACCCCTCCACTTT

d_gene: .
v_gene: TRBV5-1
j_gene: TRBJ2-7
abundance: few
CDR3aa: CASSLAGRGSYEQYF
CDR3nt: TGCGCCAGCAGCTTGGCCGGGAGAGGGTCCTACGAGCAGTACTTC

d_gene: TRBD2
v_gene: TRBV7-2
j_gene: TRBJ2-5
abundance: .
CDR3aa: CASSLRGGLAGYQETQYF
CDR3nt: TGTGCCAGCAGCTTACGGGGGGGACTAGCGGGATACCAAGAGACCCAGTACTTC

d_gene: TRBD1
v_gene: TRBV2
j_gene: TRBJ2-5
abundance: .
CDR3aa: CASRNRGQYQETQYF
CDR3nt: TGTGCCAGCAGGAACAGGGGGCAATACCAAGAGACCCAGTACTTC

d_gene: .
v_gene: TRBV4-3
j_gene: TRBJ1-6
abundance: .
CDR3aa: CASSQDLQGGNSPLHF
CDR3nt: TGCGCCAGCAGCCAGGACCTCCAGGGCGGTAATTCACCCCTCCACTTT

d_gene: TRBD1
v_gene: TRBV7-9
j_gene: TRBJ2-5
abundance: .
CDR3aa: CASSAPGQLNTETQYF
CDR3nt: TGTGCCAGCAGCGCACCGGGACAGCTGAATACGGAGACCCAGTACTTC

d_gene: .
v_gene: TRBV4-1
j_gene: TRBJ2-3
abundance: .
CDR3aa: CASSQAGGTDTQYF
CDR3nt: TGCGCCAGCAGCCAAGCGGGAGGCACAGATACGCAGTATTTT

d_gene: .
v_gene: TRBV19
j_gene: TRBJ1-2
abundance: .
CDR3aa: CASTHGQLRYGYTF
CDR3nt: TGTGCCAGTACCCACGGACAGCTGAGATATGGCTACACCTTC

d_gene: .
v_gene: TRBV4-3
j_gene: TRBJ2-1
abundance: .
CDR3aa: CASSQEIGGSEQFF
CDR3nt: TGCGCCAGCAGCCAAGAAATTGGGGGGAGTGAGCAGTTCTTC

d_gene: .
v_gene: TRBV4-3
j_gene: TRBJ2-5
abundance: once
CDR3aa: CASSQERTGRGTQYF
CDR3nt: TGCGCCAGCAGCCAAGAACGTACAGGCCGAGGGACCCAGTACTTC

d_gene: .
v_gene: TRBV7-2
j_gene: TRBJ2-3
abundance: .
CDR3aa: CASSLASITTDTQYF
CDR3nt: TGTGCCAGCAGCTTAGCGAGCATAACGACAGATACGCAGTATTTT

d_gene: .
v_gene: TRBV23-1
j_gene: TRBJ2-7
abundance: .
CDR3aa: CASSQSCNSRSSYEQYF
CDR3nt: TGCGCCAGCAGTCAATCGTGTAACAGCAGAAGCTCCTACGAGCAGTACTTC

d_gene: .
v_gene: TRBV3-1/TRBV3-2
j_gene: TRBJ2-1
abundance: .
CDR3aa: CASSQDHGSHYNEQFF
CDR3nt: TGTGCCAGCAGCCAAGATCACGGGAGCCACTACAATGAGCAGTTCTTC

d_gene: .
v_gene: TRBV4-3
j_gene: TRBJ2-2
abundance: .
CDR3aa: CASSQDPGAPGELFF
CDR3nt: TGCGCCAGCAGCCAAGACCCGGGAGCCCCCGGGGAGCTGTTTTTT